This T cell receptor (beta chain) stems from a study of blood T cell repertoires in COVID-19. Study in general: Donors in the United States, Italy and Spain gave samples during acute or convalescent COVID-19. Sources were T cells, B-cell-depleted T cells, or PBMCs; the material itself was cDNA or gDNA.

Germline V lookup: CDR1 MGHDK, CDR2 SYGVNS. The V end lost 8 bases, the J end lost 5 bases, and 11 bases lay between the germline ends. CDR3 size: 12 residues. In the authors' methods: Amplifying reference gene primers gave estimates of nucleated cell counts. This table comes from immunoSEQ multiplex PCR, and its TCRdb copy is limited to in-frame clones, with some not included. The V and J calls and clone size come from that table; D and trimming were worked out from the DNA. This sample has about 67,000 clones, with more than 70% found just once. This clone was found once. The V and J genes are TRBV25-1 and TRBJ2-3, with D hard to call. The TCR originated in a woman in her sixties or seventies with acute or convalescent COVID-19. The sample taken for sequencing was peripheral blood. CDR3 DNA sequence: TGTGCCAGCGGCCCCTCGGGAGATACGCAGTATTTT. Translating it yields CASGPSGDTQYF. The variable domain in full, with the rest retrieved from reference TRBV25-1 and TRBJ2-3, is EADIYQTPRYLVIGTGKKITLECSQTMGHDKMYWYQQDPGMELHLIHYSYGVNSTEKGDLSSESTVSRIRTEHFPLTLESARPSHTSQYLCASGPSGDTQYFGPGTRLTVL.